This T cell receptor (beta chain) was identified during a study of cytomegalovirus exposure and HLA in healthy donors. In germline, CDR1 is MDHEN, CDR2 SYDVKM. The CDR3 totals 15 residues. V lost 7 bases to trimming and J lost 5 bases, with 20 bases between them. Broader study findings: CMV serostatus was the only recorded immune exposure for donors. Later analysis showed TCR association rates varying by HLA locus, highest for DRB1 and lowest for HLA-C. Among CMV-associated TCR beta chains, most appeared HLA-restricted in a later analysis. A later analysis linked a missense variant in DCLRE1C to the trimming of TCR beta V and J genes.

Researchers ran the PCR with 60 Vbeta and 13 Jbeta primers. Sequencing used immunoSEQ multiplex PCR; TCRdb keeps in-frame clones, though not all of them. The data show some 200,000 clones, 70% to 85% seen once. Comments on this clone: Its specificity is not known.

The receptor comes from a man aged 50 to 59 in good health and CMV-seronegative. The rearrangement uses TRBV28 and TRBJ1-2, with D perhaps matching TRBD1 (5 bases). What was sequenced was PBMCs. This CDR3 reads CASTPWEGTLYGYTF. CDR3 in DNA: TGTGCCAGCACCCCTTGGGAGGGGACCCTATATGGCTACACCTTC.